The 27 T cell receptor beta chains below all came from one sample that was sequenced in a study of identical twins. TCRdb re-called the 5' RACE reads with MiXCR, one entry per CDR3 protein. The sample holds 690,000 or so distinct CDR3 sequences, less than 10% seen once. The same specimen was also included in a second study, on yellow fever vaccine responses in identical twins.

The sample consisted of PBMCs. The receptor set was obtained from a woman aged 18-35 years in good health.

The chain has TRBV10-2 and TRBJ2-1; maybe TRBD1 (6 bases). V dropped 8 bases and J dropped 10 bases, with 18 bases sitting between them. CDR1 and CDR2 from the germline V gene are WSHSY and SAAADI. The CDR3 runs to 13 residues. The CDR3 loop reads CASRGHLNREQFF. CDR3 DNA: TGCGCCAGCCGGGGACATCTCAACAGAGAGCAGTTCTTC.

This clonotype was seen a few times. The chain joins TRBV3-1 to TRBJ2-3; 8 bases align to TRBD2. Germline CDR1 and CDR2: LGHDT and YNNKEL (reference sequence). V shed 4 bases, J shed 5 bases, and the junction held 5 bases outside the gene matches. The CDR3 sequence is 14 residues long. CDR3 sequence reads: CASSRSGARDTQYF. The CDR3 DNA reads as TGTGCCAGCAGCCGTAGCGGGGCTAGAGATACGCAGTATTTT.

This clonotype was recorded many times. This chain uses TRBV24-1 with TRBJ2-2, with TRBD2 identical over 9 bases. V dropped 4 bases and J dropped 15; count of bases not matched to a gene: 11. Germline CDR1 KGHDR, CDR2 SFDVKD. The CDR3 is 14 amino acids. CDR3 sequence reads: CATSDGRGTSTVFF. The CDR3 nucleotides are TGTGCCACCAGTGACGGTCGAGGGACTAGCACGGTGTTTTTT.

This clonotype was found many times. The rearrangement links TRBV5-1 to TRBJ1-2; D gene ambiguous. CDR1 is SGHRS, CDR2 YFSETQ, per germline. CDR3 size: 14 residues. Trimming removed 4 bases at V and 3 bases at J, with 13 bases between. CDR3 DNA: TGCGCCAGCAGCAACGGACTAGCAGACTATGGCTACACCTTC. Translation gives CASSNGLADYGYTF.

This clonotype was counted a few times. The genes are TRBV20-1 and TRBJ2-7, with 11 nucleotides matching TRBD2. The junction had 7 bases not matched to a gene; V was cut back by 6 bases and J by 6 bases. CDR3 length: 13 amino acids. The germline V gene has CDR1 DFQATT and CDR2 SNEGSKA (reference sequence). CDR3 residues: CSAHSGRATEQYF. The CDR3 bases are TGCAGTGCCCATAGCGGGAGGGCCACCGAGCAGTACTTC.

The chain joins TRBV28 to TRBJ1-5; 8 bases fit TRBD1. With V trimmed by 6 bases and J by 3 bases, 13 bases remained unmatched. This CDR3 is 17 amino acids long. Germline lookup yields CDR1 MDHEN and CDR2 SYDVKM. CDR3 residues: CASRPIGQGAFNQPQHF. Here the CDR3 DNA reads TGTGCCAGCAGGCCGATAGGGCAGGGGGCTTTCAATCAGCCCCAGCATTTT.

Ten or more counts support this clonotype. This rearrangement joins TRBV15 to TRBJ2-7, with 7 positions matching TRBD2. J lost 2 bases, V lost 0 bases, and 1 base had no gene match. CDR1 and CDR2 from the germline V gene are LNHNV and YYDKDF (reference sequence). The CDR3 length is 14 residues. CDR3 sequence (DNA): TGTGCCACCAGCAGAGAGGGGGGGGCCTACGAGCAGTACTTC. Its protein is CATSREGGAYEQYF.

This clonotype was found a few times. The V call is TRBV9, the J call TRBJ2-3; 8 bases are shared with TRBD2. V was clipped by 0 bases and J by 1 base; unmatched bases: 7. Germline loops: CDR1 SGDLS, CDR2 YYNGEE. The CDR3 has 17 residues. The CDR3 bases are TGTGCCAGCAGCGTAGAGTCGTGGCGGGGGGGCACAGATACGCAGTATTTT. Residues: CASSVESWRGGTDTQYF.

This clonotype was counted ten times or more. This may come from a read error, since a much larger clone is one base off. V gene TRBV28 combines with J gene TRBJ1-5, with D perhaps matching TRBD1 (5 bases). Trimming removed 2 bases from V and 4 bases from J, with 6 bases in between. The CDR3 has 13 residues. Germline V gene sequence: CDR1 MDHEN, CDR2 SYDVKM. DNA of the CDR3: TGTGCCAGCAGTTTAAAGGGGAATCAGCCCCAGCATTTT. Protein: CASSLKGNQPQHF.

This clonotype was counted between two and nine times. The chain is built from TRBV4-2 and TRBJ1-4, with 8 bases that match TRBD1. The V segment lost 4 bases and the J segment 8 bases; nucleotides outside the gene matches: 6. This CDR3 contains 14 residues. CDR1 LGHNA and CDR2 YNFKEQ come from the germline V gene. The CDR3 reads CASSPGPGGEKLFF. In nucleotides, the CDR3 is TGTGCCAGCAGCCCCGGGCCAGGGGGCGAAAAACTGTTTTTT.

The rearrangement links TRBV6-1 to TRBJ2-6; no clear D gene. The CDR3 sequence is 15 residues long. V lost 6 bases to trimming and J lost 3 bases, with 12 bases between them. From germline, CDR1 is MNHNS and CDR2 SASEGT. The CDR3 sequence is CASSHAADGANVLTF. CDR3 nucleotides: TGTGCCAGCAGCCACGCGGCGGATGGGGCCAACGTCCTGACTTTC.

The chain couples TRBV10-1 to TRBJ2-3; no clear D gene. The germline gives CDR1 WNHNN, CDR2 SYGVQD (reference sequence). V was cut by 3 bases and J by 6 bases, with 10 bases left in between. The CDR3 spans 13 residues. Here the CDR3 reads CASSEEMADTQYF. Written as DNA, the CDR3 is TGCGCCAGCAGTGAAGAGATGGCGGATACGCAGTATTTT.

A few counts support this clonotype. The V gene is TRBV2, the J gene TRBJ1-2; D remains ambiguous. Trimming took off 2 bases at V and 14 bases at J, with 18 bases between the two ends. The CDR3 sequence is 13 residues long. The germline gives CDR1 SNHLY, CDR2 FYNNEI. CDR3 sequence reads: CASSETWVTPDTF. CDR3 nucleotides: TGTGCCAGCAGTGAAACGTGGGTGACACCTGATACCTTC.

This clonotype appeared a few times. The genes are TRBV4-2 and TRBJ1-1, with D maybe TRBD1 (6 bases). This CDR3 comprises 18 residues. From germline, CDR1 is LGHNA and CDR2 YNFKEQ. The V end lost 0 bases, the J end lost 1 base, and 18 bases lay between the germline ends. DNA of the CDR3: TGTGCCAGCAGCCAAGATCTCTTGGCAGGGGCTGGGAACACTGAAGCTTTCTTT. It is translated as CASSQDLLAGAGNTEAFF.

This clonotype was seen more than once but under ten times. The chain is built from TRBV10-3 and TRBJ2-2; TRBD2 is a possible D gene (5 bases). Germline assignment: CDR1 ENHRY and CDR2 SYGVKD. V lost 6 bases and J lost 3, with 5 bases in between. This CDR3 has 12 amino acids. The CDR3 here is CAIRGDTGELFF. The CDR3 DNA follows: TGTGCCATCAGGGGAGACACCGGGGAGCTGTTTTTT.

This rearrangement joins TRBV12-3 or TRBV12-4 to TRBJ2-6; no definite D call. The CDR3 covers 15 residues. With 5 bases removed from V and 1 base from J, the gap between germline ends came to 9 bases. In nucleotides, the CDR3 is TGTGCCAGCAGTCCCCCTAGGTCTGGGGCCAACGTCCTGACTTTC. It is translated as CASSPPRSGANVLTF.

The chain has TRBV4-3 and TRBJ2-7; D remains unclear. Trimming removed 0 bases at V and 0 bases at J, with 12 bases between. This CDR3 contains 16 residues. Germline V lookup: CDR1 LGHNA, CDR2 YSLEER. CDR3 in DNA: TGCGCCAGCAGCCAAGAGGCCATCGTAAGCTCCTACGAGCAGTACTTC. Protein product: CASSQEAIVSSYEQYF.

The V and J genes are TRBV6-5 and TRBJ2-1, with D possibly TRBD1 on 6 matching bases. The CDR3 runs 14 residues. CDR1 is MNHEY and CDR2 is SVGAGI in the germline V gene. V lost 2 bases to trimming and J lost 8 bases, with 13 bases between them. DNA of the CDR3: TGTGCCAGCAGTTACGGTTGGGGGCACGATGAGCAGTTCTTC. Translated: CASSYGWGHDEQFF.

CDR3 protein: CASSLVGGQGGTQYF. The CDR3 coding sequence is TGTGCCAGCAGCTTAGTGGGGGGACAAGGGGGTACGCAGTATTTT. The chain employs TRBV11-2 and TRBJ2-3; D is tentatively TRBD1 or TRBD2 (6 bases each). The CDR3 spans 15 residues. Trimming left V 1 base short and J 8 bases short, with 16 bases between. The V gene's germline CDR1 is SGHAT and CDR2 FQNNGV.

This clonotype came up a few times. The chain couples TRBV15 to TRBJ2-5; 7 nucleotides align to TRBD1. Germline values: CDR1 LNHNV, CDR2 YYDKDF (reference sequence). This CDR3 is 16 amino acids long. J lost 5 bases, V lost 4 bases, and 13 bases had no gene match. The CDR3 DNA reads TGTGCCACCAGCATCCCGGACAGGACATTTGGTGAGACCCAGTACTTC. This sequence encodes CATSIPDRTFGETQYF.

This clonotype was recorded a few times. The rearrangement links TRBV7-3 to TRBJ2-3; 9 bases are a match to TRBD2. Germline-derived CDR1 and CDR2 are SGHTA and FQGTGA. The CDR3 is 15 residues long. Trimming removed 1 base from V and 2 bases from J; junction bases left unmatched: 1. CDR3 in amino acids: CASSLSGGDTDTQYF. The CDR3 DNA reads as TGTGCCAGCAGCTTAAGCGGGGGGGACACAGATACGCAGTATTTT.

The chain combines TRBV7-9 with TRBJ1-1; no clear D. The CDR3 is 14 amino acids. Germline V gives CDR1 SEHNR, CDR2 FQNEAQ (reference sequence). The V gene lost 0 bases and the J gene lost 6 bases, with 11 bases spanning the gap. The CDR3 loop reads CASSLATGPPEAFF. CDR3 sequence (DNA): TGTGCCAGCAGCTTAGCTACTGGGCCGCCTGAAGCTTTCTTT.

The chain uses TRBV4-1 and TRBJ2-5, with 8 bases aligning to TRBD1. CDR3 length: 16 amino acids. Unmatched junction bases numbered 8, after V lost 3 bases and J lost 2 bases. Germline CDR1 reads MGHRA; CDR2 reads YSYEKL. The DNA for the CDR3 is TGCGCCAGCAGCCATACTCCGGACAGGGAGCAAGAGACCCAGTACTTC. Amino acid sequence: CASSHTPDREQETQYF.

This clonotype was detected ten times or more. The CDR3 loop reads CSVEGLAGGATDTQYF. CDR3 sequence (DNA): TGCAGCGTAGAGGGACTAGCGGGAGGAGCGACAGATACGCAGTATTTT. The V call is TRBV29-1, the J call TRBJ2-3, with 15 bases aligning to TRBD2. The ends lost 6 bases at V and 3 bases at J; junction bases unmatched: 7. Germline V lookup: CDR1 SQVTM, CDR2 ANQGSEA. The CDR3 is 16 amino acids.

There are many counts of this clonotype. The chain uses TRBV7-9 and TRBJ1-6; no clear D. The germline gives CDR1 SEHNR, CDR2 FQNEAQ (reference sequence). The CDR3 length is 15 residues. The V gene lost 5 bases and the J gene lost 0 bases, with 8 bases spanning the gap. CDR3 amino acids: CASSPEGSYNSPLHF. The CDR3 nucleotides read TGTGCCAGCAGCCCAGAAGGCTCCTATAATTCACCCCTCCACTTT.

Many counts were recorded for this clonotype. A clone one base away is much larger, so this may be a read error. The chain combines TRBV2 with TRBJ2-3; D remains unclear. The V gene's germline CDR1 is SNHLY and CDR2 FYNNEI. The CDR3 length is 11 residues. Trimming left V 6 bases short and J 1 base short, with 2 bases between. In nucleotides, the CDR3 is TGTGCCAGCAGGCGCACAGATACGCAGTATTTT. Residues: CASRRTDTQYF.

The chain links TRBV5-6 to TRBJ2-1; 7 bases fit TRBD2. Trimming took 7 bases from V and 7 from J; bases not matched to a gene: 8. The germline V gene has CDR1 SGHDT and CDR2 YYEEEE. This CDR3 has 13 residues. CDR3 in DNA: TGTGCCAGCCGGTGGGGGGGTTATAATGAGCAGTTCTTC. This translates into CASRWGGYNEQFF. Combining the CDR3 with reference TRBV5-6 and TRBJ2-1 gives the whole variable domain DAGVTQSPTHLIKTRGQQVTLRCSPKSGHDTVSWYQQALGQGPQFIFQYYEEEERQRGNFPDRFSGHQFPNYSSELNVNALLLGDSALYLCASRWGGYNEQFFGPGTRLTVL.